This T cell receptor (beta chain) was captured by sequencing in a study of T cell repertoires in cytomegalovirus infection (dated by TCRdb to about 2019). Broadly, across the study: Recently identified HLA-C-restricted CMV epitopes, whose presentation resists viral immunomodulation, were targeted by peptide stimulations together with well-studied HLA-B-restricted epitopes. Because public TCR beta signatures pointed to carriage of CMV infection together with the matching HLA type, the HLA type of each donor mattered for the analysis. The research as a whole found: Cumulative frequency of public TCR beta family members discriminated carriers of CMV infection plus the relevant HLA type in this cohort and an independent 352-donor cohort. In the ex vivo response, HLA-C-restricted CMV-specific TCR beta clonotypes were dominant, and in two of eight donors the single most frequent clonotype came from this HLA-C-restricted group.

The sample's treatment or condition label, decoded: in vitro stimulation with specific CMV peptide epitopes to enrich CMV-specific T cells. CDR1 MDHEN and CDR2 SYDVKM were looked up in the germline V gene. V is shortened by 3 bases, J by 4 bases, and the region joining them spans 15 bases. The CDR3 covers 15 residues, taking in both the cysteine and the phenylalanine. The retained sequence is limited to the CDR3, 45 bases, with the frame set at the first base. About this clonotype: Its cognate antigen has yet to be identified. Base qualities are not at hand, and no much larger clone is one base apart.

For sequencing, an Illumina HiSeq 1500 was employed. TCRdb trimmed public reads at Q25 via fastp, called clones via MiXCR and kept in-frame beta chains. Rows with a matching CDR3 protein are joined into one entry that keeps the most common DNA and genes. The sample has 650,000 to 850,000 distinct CDR3 sequences on record, almost 30% of them singletons. Less than 15% of the sample is held by the ten biggest clonotypes. Sequenced material: cultured CD8+ T cells from PBMCs, taken from culture after CMV antigen stimulation. The rearranged segments are TRBV28 and TRBJ2-5; a tentative D match to TRBD1 spans 5 bases. The receptor was derived from a human donor in good health (CMV status not recorded). Some clones in this sample may be carry-over from other donors' samples. Here is the DNA: TGTGCCAGCAGTTTGGGATCAGGGTCGAGAGAGACCCAGTACTTC. Its translation reads: CASSLGSGSRETQYF.